The clone carrying this T cell receptor beta chain occurred a few times. What it recognizes is unknown. From germline, CDR1 is SGHKS and CDR2 YYEKEE (reference sequence). The germline V and J ends were trimmed by 3 bases and 8 bases, with 11 bases remaining between them. CDR3 length: 12 amino acids. This specimen belongs to a study of early T cells in non-severe SARS-CoV-2 infection. Study-wide background: Unpaired chains resulted from sequencing bulk RNA of unsorted whole blood.

Regarding the study as a whole: VDJdb matching, biased toward anti-spike CD8 responses, missed private and CD4 specificities.

Individual cDNA molecules each received unique molecular identifiers attached to them. MiXCR was run by TCRdb on the 5' RACE reads, yielding one entry per CDR3 protein. Of about 110,000 distinct CDR3 sequences listed, more than 9.5% were seen once; the top ten hold around 8%. This receptor was taken from an adult who was a healthcare worker with PCR-confirmed SARS-CoV-2 infection or an uninfected control (not recorded which). The sequencing sample was made of whole blood. The chain carries TRBV5-5 and TRBJ1-1; D is undetermined. The CDR3 reads CASSSRQPEAFF. The CDR3 bases are TGTGCCAGCAGCTCCAGACAACCCGAAGCTTTCTTT.